This TCR beta chain was captured by sequencing in a study of T cells after yellow fever vaccination. This clonotype has just a few counts. From the 5' RACE reads, TCRdb called clonotypes with MiXCR, one entry per CDR3 protein. The data contain 200,000 to 250,000 distinct CDR3 sequences, under 3.5% of them singletons. The V end lost 2 bases, the J end lost 5 bases, and 9 bases lay between the germline ends. Germline V gene lookup returns CDR1 SGHTA and CDR2 FQGTGA. There are 13 residues in the CDR3. The receptor comes from a man aged 18 to 35 who received the YFV17D yellow fever vaccine. The input for sequencing was CD4+ T cells sorted from PBMCs, taken 10 days after the yellow fever booster vaccination. The genes are TRBV7-3 and TRBJ2-5; a possible D gene is TRBD1 (5 bases). DNA for the CDR3: TGTGCCAGCAGCTTATGGCCAGGGGAGACCCAGTACTTC. It encodes CASSLWPGETQYF.